Listed below are T cell receptor beta chains from one sample, sequenced in a study of shared clonotypes between healthy human individuals. Data came from immunoSEQ multiplex PCR; TCRdb stores just in-frame clones and leaves some out. The data contain some 1,900,000 clones, approximately 94% of them seen just once; the ten biggest clones take up more than 0.9%. The sample taken for sequencing was naive CD8+ T cells sorted from blood. These receptors all come from a man aged 18 to 29 in good health. The conserved cysteine and the conserved F or W are not part of the CDR3 here.

CDR3: ASNPAPRGGWDTEAF; V: TRBV4-1
CDR3: ASSSTTNTGELF; V: TRBV18
CDR3: ASSTTENTEAF; V: TRBV7-9
CDR3: ASSVGQGAYEQY; V: TRBV6-1
CDR3: AWSAGLEQY; V: TRBV30
CDR3: ASSQVEGPGELF; V: TRBV4-3
CDR3: ASSYSGGSSGNTIY; V: TRBV5-1
CDR3: ASSLIPSGTDTQY; V: TRBV7-6
CDR3: ASSQGTSSLIPTEAF; V: TRBV4-1
CDR3: ASTQAGTAAYEQY; V: TRBV6-1
CDR3: ASSSVPGQGYNEQF; V: TRBV27